The 21 T cell receptor beta chains reported below all come from one sample, sequenced in a study of graft-versus-host responses after intestinal transplantation. Once graft tissue had been processed, intraepithelial and lamina propria lymphocytes were released. The assay was immunoSEQ multiplex PCR, and TCRdb's table has in-frame clones only and misses some. The table shows about 11,000 clones, with approximately 76% occurring only once. The sequencing here drew on ileum tissue, taken 23 days after intestinal transplant. The receptors come from a human patient who received an intestinal transplant, so some T cells may come from the graft donor.

This sequence joins TRBV7-9 and TRBJ1-1; D call uncertain. Germline lookup yields CDR1 SEHNR and CDR2 FQNEAQ (reference sequence). Trimming cost V 1 base and J 1 base, with 7 bases left between them. This CDR3 comprises 14 residues. The CDR3 region is CASSLVVGNTEAFF. DNA for the CDR3: TGTGCCAGCAGCTTAGTTGTGGGGAACACTGAAGCTTTCTTT.

This clone was detected a few times. This chain connects TRBV7-3 to TRBJ1-5; D not certain. Trimming left V 5 bases short and J 7 bases short, with 12 bases between. CDR1 and CDR2 from the germline V gene are SGHTA and FQGTGA. This CDR3 comprises 13 residues. The CDR3 DNA is TGTGCCAGCAGCCTAGGGCCCCGGCAGCCCCAGCATTTT. It encodes CASSLGPRQPQHF.

The rearrangement uses TRBV7-3 and TRBJ2-2; a weak D match, TRBD2 (5 bases). V was cut by 2 bases and J by 0 bases, with 16 bases left in between. The CDR3 runs to 18 residues. Germline lookup yields CDR1 SGHTA and CDR2 FQGTGA. The CDR3 region has the DNA TGTGCCAGCAGCTTATACAGAGCCCCGGGGACGAACACCGGGGAGCTGTTTTTT. It yields the protein CASSLYRAPGTNTGELFF.

J is TRBJ2-3 and V is TRBV7-8, with TRBD2 matching 11 bases. V trimming: 5 bases; J trimming: 0 bases; junction bases outside the gene matches: 1. Germline-derived CDR1 and CDR2 are SGHVS and FQNEAQ. The length of the CDR3 is 15 residues. CDR3 DNA sequence: TGTGCCAGCAGCCGGACTAGCGGGAGCACAGATACGCAGTATTTT. This codes for CASSRTSGSTDTQYF.

The chain employs TRBV6-1 and TRBJ2-7, with 10 bases matching TRBD1. The CDR3 totals 15 residues. J lost 2 bases, V lost 2 bases, and 3 bases had no gene match. CDR1 is MNHNS, CDR2 SASEGT, per germline. The CDR3 coding sequence is TGTGCCAGCAGTGAACCCGGGACAGGGGCCTACGAGCAGTACTTC. Protein sequence: CASSEPGTGAYEQYF.

This sequence joins TRBV5-1 and TRBJ2-7; 8 bases agree with TRBD1. J was trimmed by 3 bases and V by 4 bases; bases with no gene match: 12. Germline V CDR1 and CDR2: SGHRS, YFSETQ. The CDR3 spans 16 residues. The CDR3: CASSPGTGGGDYEQYF. Here the CDR3 DNA reads TGCGCCAGCAGCCCCGGGACAGGAGGCGGGGACTACGAGCAGTACTTC. Full variable domain (missing parts from reference TRBV5-1 and TRBJ2-7): KAGVTQTPRYLIKTRGQQVTLSCSPISGHRSVSWYQQTPGQGLQFLFEYFSETQRNKGNFPGRFSGRQFSNSRSEMNVSTLELGDSALYLCASSPGTGGGDYEQYFGPGTRLTVT.

The chain combines TRBV6-6 with TRBJ2-5; weak D call: TRBD1 (8 bases). With 8 bases removed from V and 6 bases from J, the gap between germline ends came to 16 bases. The length of the CDR3 is 13 residues. Germline V gives CDR1 MNHNY, CDR2 SVGAGI (reference sequence). The CDR3, as DNA: TGTGCCAGCTCCGACAGGGGAGGGAAGACCCAGTACTTC. It is translated as CASSDRGGKTQYF.

This rearrangement joins TRBV6-6 to TRBJ1-2; D not certain. CDR1 MNHNY and CDR2 SVGAGI come from the germline V gene (reference sequence). This CDR3 contains 12 residues. The V gene lost 6 bases and the J gene lost 6 bases, with 11 bases spanning the gap. This CDR3 is CASSFPGHGYTF. CDR3 DNA sequence: TGTGCCAGCAGCTTCCCGGGCCATGGCTACACCTTC.

This chain links TRBV2 with TRBJ1-5; no firm D call. The V end was cut by 8 bases, the J end by 6 bases, with 14 bases between. Germline V lookup: CDR1 SNHLY, CDR2 FYNNEI. This CDR3 region has 13 residues. The CDR3, as DNA: TGTGCCAGCGGAGGGCGCGGGCGTCAGCCCCAGCATTTT. It specifies CASGGRGRQPQHF.

V is TRBV19 and J is TRBJ1-2; a weak D match, TRBD1 (5 bases). Germline CDR1 and CDR2: LNHDA and SQIVND (reference sequence). This CDR3 region has 13 residues. The V and J ends lost 5 bases and 2 bases respectively, with 9 bases between them. The CDR3 loop is CASSGGMNYGYTF. The DNA of the CDR3 is TGTGCCAGTAGTGGGGGAATGAACTATGGCTACACCTTC.

The chain combines TRBV5-4 with TRBJ2-1; D is undetermined. CDR3 length: 15 residues. Per the germline V gene, CDR1 is SGHNT and CDR2 is YYREEE (reference sequence). V was shortened by 4 bases and J by 3 bases, with 14 bases between the two germline ends. The CDR3 reads CASSGSGGYYNEQFF. As DNA, the CDR3 is TGTGCCAGCAGCGGTTCGGGCGGCTACTACAATGAGCAGTTCTTC. Filled out from reference TRBV5-4 and TRBJ2-1, the complete variable domain reads ETGVTQSPTHLIKTRGQQVTLRCSSQSGHNTVSWYQQALGQGPQFIFQYYREEENGRGNFPPRFSGLQFPNYSSELNVNALELDDSALYLCASSGSGGYYNEQFFGPGTRLTVL.

The J gene is TRBJ2-7, the V gene TRBV7-6; D is unresolved. V was pared by 1 base and J by 5 bases, with 9 bases between. CDR1 and CDR2 (germline): SGHVS, FNYEAQ. The CDR3 consists of 13 residues. CDR3 amino acids: CASSLDVGDEQYF. In DNA, the CDR3 is TGTGCCAGCAGCTTAGATGTTGGGGACGAGCAGTACTTC. Drawing the rest from reference TRBV7-6 and TRBJ2-7, the complete variable domain is GAGVSQSPRYKVTKRGQDVALRCDPISGHVSLYWYRQALGQGPEFLTYFNYEAQQDKSGLPNDRFSAERPEGSISTLTIQRTEQRDSAMYRCASSLDVGDEQYFGPGTRLTVT.

The CDR3 is CASSLVGANNEKLFF. DNA of the CDR3: TGCGCCAGCAGCTTGGTAGGGGCGAATAATGAAAAACTGTTTTTT. V gene TRBV5-1 combines with J gene TRBJ1-4, with a weak D call TRBD1 (5 bases). This CDR3 has 15 amino acids. Deletions cut 0 bases from V and 4 bases from J, with 10 bases between. Germline CDR1 SGHRS, CDR2 YFSETQ.

The V gene is TRBV4-2, the J gene TRBJ2-7; D gene ambiguous. Trimming pared 0 bases from V and 1 base from J, leaving 13 bases between. The germline V gene encodes CDR1 LGHNA and CDR2 YNFKEQ. The CDR3 runs to 16 residues. CDR3 nucleotides: TGTGCCAGCAGCCAAGATCCAGACGCTCAGTCCTACGAGCAGTACTTC. Translating gives CASSQDPDAQSYEQYF.

Remarks on this clone: An end of the junction does not agree with germline; a read error may underlie this. The chain couples TRBV27 to TRBJ1-5; D unresolved. The CDR3 totals 13 residues. The germline CDR1 and CDR2 sequences are MNHEY and SMNVEV (reference sequence). The CDR3 spells CTSSQDRGQPQHF. In nucleotides, the CDR3 is TGTACCAGCAGTCAGGACCGAGGACAGCCCCAGCATTTT.

The V and J genes are TRBV6-5 and TRBJ2-2; D unclear. V lost 0 bases and J 5 bases, leaving 1 base between the germline ends. The CDR3 length is 12 residues. Germline CDR1 reads MNHEY; CDR2 reads SVGAGI. The CDR3 protein is CASSYSTGELFF. The CDR3 nucleotides read TGTGCCAGCAGTTACTCGACCGGGGAGCTGTTTTTT.

V and J are TRBV28 and TRBJ1-5, with D tentatively TRBD1 (5 bases). Trimming left V 3 bases short and J 6 bases short, with 12 bases between. The CDR3 contains 14 residues. From germline, CDR1 is MDHEN and CDR2 SYDVKM. DNA of the CDR3: TGTGCCAGCAGTTTGTCGCAGGGAGGTCAGCCCCAGCATTTT. It yields the protein CASSLSQGGQPQHF.

The chain joins TRBV7-2 to TRBJ2-7; no clear D gene. The V gene lost 4 bases and the J gene lost 0 bases, with 4 bases spanning the gap. Looked up from germline, CDR1 is SGHTA and CDR2 is FQGNSA. CDR3 size: 12 residues. The CDR3 loop reads CASSSSSYEQYF. DNA of the CDR3: TGTGCCAGCAGCTCTAGCTCCTACGAGCAGTACTTC.

The CDR3 spells CASSLASGDGQFF. The DNA for the CDR3 is TGTGCCAGCAGTCTGGCCTCGGGAGACGGGCAGTTCTTC. V gene TRBV27 combines with J gene TRBJ2-1; perhaps TRBD2 as D (6 bases). The length of the CDR3 is 13 residues. Germline CDR1 reads MNHEY; CDR2 reads SMNVEV (reference sequence). Trimming took 5 bases from V and 12 from J, leaving 17 bases between them.

The V and J genes are TRBV15 and TRBJ2-1; 13 nucleotides line up with TRBD2. V was clipped by 4 bases and J by 6 bases; unmatched bases: 3. This CDR3 is built from 15 residues. CDR1 and CDR2 (germline): LNHNV, YYDKDF (reference sequence). CDR3 nucleotide sequence: TGTGCCACCAGCAATGGACTAGCGGGAGTCAATGAGCAGTTCTTC. Its protein product is CATSNGLAGVNEQFF.

This sequence joins TRBV6-5 and TRBJ1-2; 10 bases are a match to TRBD1. The V segment lost 6 bases and the J segment 8 bases; nucleotides outside the gene matches: 6. CDR1 and CDR2 from the germline V gene are MNHEY and SVGAGI. CDR3 size: 13 residues. CDR3 nucleotide sequence: TGTGCCAGCAGCCGACAGGGGGCGGGGGGCTACACCTTC. Translated: CASSRQGAGGYTF.